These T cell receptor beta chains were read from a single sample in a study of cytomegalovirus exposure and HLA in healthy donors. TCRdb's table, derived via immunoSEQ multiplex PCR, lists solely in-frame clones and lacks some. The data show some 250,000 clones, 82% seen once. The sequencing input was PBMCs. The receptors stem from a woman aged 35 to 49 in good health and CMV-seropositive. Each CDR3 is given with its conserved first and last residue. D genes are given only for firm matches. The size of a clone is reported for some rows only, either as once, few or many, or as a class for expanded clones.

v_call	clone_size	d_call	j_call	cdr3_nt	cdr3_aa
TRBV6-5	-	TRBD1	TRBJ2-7	TGTGCCAGCAGTATCACGACAGGGGGAACATACGAGCAGTACTTC	CASSITTGGTYEQYF
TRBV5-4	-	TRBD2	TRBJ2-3	TGTGCCAGCAGCTTGAAGGATGGCGGGGGAACAGATACGCAGTATTTT	CASSLKDGGGTDTQYF
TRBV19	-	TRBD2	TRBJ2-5	TGTGCCAGTAGTATGCGGGGGGCGCTTGAGACCCAGTACTTC	CASSMRGALETQYF
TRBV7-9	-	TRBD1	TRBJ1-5	TGTTCCAGCAGCTCTGAGGAGACAGGGTTTTATAGCAATCAGCCCCAGCATTTT	CSSSSEETGFYSNQPQHF
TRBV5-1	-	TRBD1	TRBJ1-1	TGCGCCAGCAGCTTCGGACAGGGGAACACTGAAGCTTTCTTT	CASSFGQGNTEAFF
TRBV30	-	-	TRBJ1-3	TGTGCCTGGACCAGCGGGATGGGGTTAGGAAACACCATATATTTT	CAWTSGMGLGNTIYF
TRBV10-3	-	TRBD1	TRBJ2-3	TGTGCCATCAAACCGGGACAGAACACAGATACGCAGTATTTT	CAIKPGQNTDTQYF
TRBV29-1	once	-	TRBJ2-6	TGCAGCGTTGAAGATCTTGCAGGGTCCGGGGCCAACGTCCTGACTTTC	CSVEDLAGSGANVLTF
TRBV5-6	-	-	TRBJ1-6	TGTGCCAGCACCCGGGGCTCCTATAATTCACCCCTCCACTTT	CASTRGSYNSPLHF
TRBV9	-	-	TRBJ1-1	TGTGCCAGCAGCATAGGACCGACACTGAACACTGAAGCTTTCTTT	CASSIGPTLNTEAFF
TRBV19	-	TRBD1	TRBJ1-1	TGTGCCAGTAGTATAACAGGGGTGAACACTGAAGCTTTCTTT	CASSITGVNTEAFF
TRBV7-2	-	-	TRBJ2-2	TGTGCCAGCAGCTTAGCGAAGTTCGGGTTGAACCGAGTAAACACCGGGGAGCTGTTTTTT	CASSLAKFGLNRVNTGELFF
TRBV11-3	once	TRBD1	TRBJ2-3	TGTGCCAGCAGCTTAGGACAGGGTTATGGCGATACGCAGTATTTT	CASSLGQGYGDTQYF
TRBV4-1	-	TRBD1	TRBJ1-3	TGCGCCAGCAGCCAACCATGGACAGGGAGTCGGGACACCATATATTTT	CASSQPWTGSRDTIYF
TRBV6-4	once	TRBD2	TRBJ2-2	TGTGCCAGGAGCGGGATCCATACCGGGGAGCTGTTTTTT	CARSGIHTGELFF
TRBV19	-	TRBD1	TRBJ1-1	TGTGCCAGTAGTACTATGACAGGGACTGAAGCTTTCTTT	CASSTMTGTEAFF
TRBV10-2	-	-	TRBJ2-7	TGCGCCAGCACCCTCTCTGGGGGCGGCTCCTACGAGCAGTACTTC	CASTLSGGGSYEQYF
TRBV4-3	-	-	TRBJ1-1	TGCGCCAGCAGCCCTCTGGGAGGAGAGGTCATGAACACTGAAGCTTTCTTT	CASSPLGGEVMNTEAFF
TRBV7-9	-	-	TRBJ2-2	TGTGCCAGCAGCTTGACTGCTAACACCGGGGAGCTGTTTTTT	CASSLTANTGELFF
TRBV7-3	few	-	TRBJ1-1	TGTGCCAGCAGCTTAACAGGCGGGGAAGCTTTCTTT	CASSLTGGEAFF
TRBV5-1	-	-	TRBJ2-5	TGCGCCAGCAGCTTGGGGCCGCAAGAGACCCAGTACTTC	CASSLGPQETQYF
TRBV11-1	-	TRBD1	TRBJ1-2	TGTGCCAGCAGCTTTTCAAGGCAAATCTGGACAGGACCTTATGGCTACACCTTC	CASSFSRQIWTGPYGYTF
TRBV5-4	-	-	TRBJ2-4	TGTGCCAGCAGCTACGGAGGGGACATTCAGTACTTC	CASSYGGDIQYF
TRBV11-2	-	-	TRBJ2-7	TGTGCCAGCAGCTTACTTGCGGCGAACTACGAGCAGTACTTC	CASSLLAANYEQYF
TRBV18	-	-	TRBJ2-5	TGTGCCAGCTCACCCCGGACAGTCCGCCAAGAGACCCAGTACTTC	CASSPRTVRQETQYF
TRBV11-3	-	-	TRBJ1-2	TGTGCCAGCAGCTTATTAGTAGGAGGTGGGGATGGCTACACCTTC	CASSLLVGGGDGYTF
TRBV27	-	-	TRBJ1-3	TGTGCCAGCAGTCAATACACAGGGATCTCTGGAAACACCATATATTTT	CASSQYTGISGNTIYF
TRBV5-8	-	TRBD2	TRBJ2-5	TGTGCCAGCAGCTTAGGACTAGCGGGAGCACAAGAGACCCAGTACTTC	CASSLGLAGAQETQYF
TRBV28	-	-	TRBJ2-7	TGTGCCAGCAGCAATACCGGGGGTTTCTACGAGCAGTACTTC	CASSNTGGFYEQYF
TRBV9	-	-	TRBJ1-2	TGTGCCAGCAGCGGCATAGGACAGTCCTATGGCTACACCTTC	CASSGIGQSYGYTF
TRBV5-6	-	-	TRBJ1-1	TGTGCCAGCAGCGCTAGGAACACTGAAGCTTTCTTT	CASSARNTEAFF
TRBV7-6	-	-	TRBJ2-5	TGTGCCAGCAGCCTAGGGAGCAAAGAGACCCAGTACTTC	CASSLGSKETQYF
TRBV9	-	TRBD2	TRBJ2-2	TGTGCCAGCAGCGTAGGACTAGCGGGAATAAACGGGGAGCTGTTTTTT	CASSVGLAGINGELFF
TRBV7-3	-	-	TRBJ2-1	TGTGCCAGCAGCTCCGGAGTAGCCATTAATGAGCAGTTCTTC	CASSSGVAINEQFF
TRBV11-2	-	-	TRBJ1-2	TGTGCCAGCAGCTTTAGAGGTCCCAATGGCTACACCTTC	CASSFRGPNGYTF
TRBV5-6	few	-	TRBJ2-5	TGTGCCAGCAGCACGGGACTCCAGCAGTACTTC	CASSTGLQQYF
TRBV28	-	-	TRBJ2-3	TGTGCCAGCAGTTGGGTGAGGGAAGGCGCAGATACGCAGTATTTT	CASSWVREGADTQYF
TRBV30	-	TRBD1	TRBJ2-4	TGTGCCTGGAGTCCGGCGACAGGGGTGTGGAACATTCAGTACTTC	CAWSPATGVWNIQYF
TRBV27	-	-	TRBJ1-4	TGTGCCAGCAGTTCAAGTAGAAGTGAAAAACTGTTTTTT	CASSSSRSEKLFF
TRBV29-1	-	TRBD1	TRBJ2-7	TGCAGCGTTGCCCGACAGGGTAGCTCCTACGAGCAGTACTTC	CSVARQGSSYEQYF
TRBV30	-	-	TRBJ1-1	TGTGCCCACAGGCCTCTTGAAGCTTTCTTT	CAHRPLEAFF
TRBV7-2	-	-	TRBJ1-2	TGTGCCAGCAGCCAAGCGCAGGGACTCTATGGCTACACCTTC	CASSQAQGLYGYTF
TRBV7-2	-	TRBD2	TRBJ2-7	TGTGCCAGCAGCCCCGGCGGGGGAAGATCCTACGAGCAGTACTTC	CASSPGGGRSYEQYF
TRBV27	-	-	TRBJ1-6	TGTGCCAGCACGGCCCTCAGGGATTCACCCCTCCACTTT	CASTALRDSPLHF
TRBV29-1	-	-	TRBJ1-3	TGCAGCGCCAGGGTGTCCGGAAACACCATATATTTT	CSARVSGNTIYF
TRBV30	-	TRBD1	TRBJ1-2	TGTGCCTGGAGTATCGCGGGGACAGGTGGGGTCTACACCTTC	CAWSIAGTGGVYTF
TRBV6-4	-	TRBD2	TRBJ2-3	TGTGCCAGCAGCTTACTAGCGGGAGGGAGGACAGATACGCAGTATTTT	CASSLLAGGRTDTQYF
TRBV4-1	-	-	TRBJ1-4	TGCGCCGGAACTCCGGGCCGGGGAGCATCGACTAATGAAAAACTGTTTTTT	CAGTPGRGASTNEKLFF
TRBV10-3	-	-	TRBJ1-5	TGTGCCATCAGTGAAGGGGGTCCGCCATCCTATCAGCCCCAGCATTTT	CAISEGGPPSYQPQHF
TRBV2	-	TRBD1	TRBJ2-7	TGTGCCAGCAGCGGATATTGGACAGGGAAGACCTACGAGCAGTACTTC	CASSGYWTGKTYEQYF
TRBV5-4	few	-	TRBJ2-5	TGTGCCAGCAGCTGGACAGTTCAACAAGAGACCCAGTACTTC	CASSWTVQQETQYF
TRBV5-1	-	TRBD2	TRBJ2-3	TGCGCCAGCAGCTTCGGGACTAGCGGGAGCTCTAGCACAGATACGCAGTATTTT	CASSFGTSGSSSTDTQYF
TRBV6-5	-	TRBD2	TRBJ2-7	TGTGCCAGCAGTTACTCGTACGGGGGGGACTACGAGCAGTACTTC	CASSYSYGGDYEQYF